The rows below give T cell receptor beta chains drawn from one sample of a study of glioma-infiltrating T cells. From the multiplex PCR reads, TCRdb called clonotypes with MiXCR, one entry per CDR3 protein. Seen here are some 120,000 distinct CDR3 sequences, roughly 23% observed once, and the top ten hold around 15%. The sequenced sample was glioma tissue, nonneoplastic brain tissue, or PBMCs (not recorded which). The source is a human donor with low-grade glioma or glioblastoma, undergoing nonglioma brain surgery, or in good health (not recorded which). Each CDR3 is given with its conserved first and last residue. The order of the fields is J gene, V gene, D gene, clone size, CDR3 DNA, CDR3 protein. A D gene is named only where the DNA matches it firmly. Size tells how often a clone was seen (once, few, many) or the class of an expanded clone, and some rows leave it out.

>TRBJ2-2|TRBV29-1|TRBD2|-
TGCAGCGTTCGGACTAGCGGGGTGAACACCGGGGAGCTGTTTTTT
CSVRTSGVNTGELFF
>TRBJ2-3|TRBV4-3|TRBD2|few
TGCGCCCTCGCCACTAGCGGCATCACAGATACGCAGTATTTT
CALATSGITDTQYF
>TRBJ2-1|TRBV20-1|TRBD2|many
TGCAGTGCTATAATCCGGACTAGCGGAAAGGGGAATGAGCAGTTCTTC
CSAIIRTSGKGNEQFF
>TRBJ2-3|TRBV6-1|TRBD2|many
TGTGCCAGCAGTTGGACTAGCGGGAGCCCAGATACGCAGTATTTT
CASSWTSGSPDTQYF
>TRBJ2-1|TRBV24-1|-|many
TGTGCCACCAGTGATTTCGGGGAAAATGAGCAGTTCTTC
CATSDFGENEQFF
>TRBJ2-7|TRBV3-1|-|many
TGTGCCAGCAGCCAAAGGCGCCAGGTTGGCTCCTACGAGCAGTACTTC
CASSQRRQVGSYEQYF
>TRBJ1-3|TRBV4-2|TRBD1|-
TGTGCCAGCAGACAAGATATCGTGGGACAGGGGATAATAGACACCATATATTTT
CASRQDIVGQGIIDTIYF
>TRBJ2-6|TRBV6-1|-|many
TGTGCCAGTAAGAACCTTTACGTCCTGACTTTC
CASKNLYVLTF
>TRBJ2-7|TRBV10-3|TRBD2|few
TGTGCCATCAGTGACTTTGCTAGCGGGAGCTCCTACGAGCAGTACTTC
CAISDFASGSSYEQYF
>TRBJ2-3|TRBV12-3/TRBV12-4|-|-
TGTGCCAGCAGTTTACTGGGACCCAAAGATACGCAGTATTTT
CASSLLGPKDTQYF
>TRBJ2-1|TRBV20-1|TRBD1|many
TGCAGTGCTTCCCCGGGACAGGCTTACAATGAGCAGTTCTTC
CSASPGQAYNEQFF
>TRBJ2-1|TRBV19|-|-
TGTGCCAGTAGTATAGGTTCCCAGATCCCCTTCTACAATGATCAGTTCTTC
CASSIGSQIPFYNDQFF
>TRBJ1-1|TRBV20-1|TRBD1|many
TGCAGTGCTAGAGATAGGGACAGGGGATTGGGATCTGAAGCTTTCTTT
CSARDRDRGLGSEAFF
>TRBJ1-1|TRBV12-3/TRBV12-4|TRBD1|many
TGTGCCAGCAGTTTACCCCACAGGGGAAAGAACACTGAAGCTTTCTTT
CASSLPHRGKNTEAFF
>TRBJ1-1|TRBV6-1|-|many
TGTGCCAGCAGCGTAGCGGGTCCCATGAACACTGAAGCTTTCTTT
CASSVAGPMNTEAFF
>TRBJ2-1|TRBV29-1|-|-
TGCAGCGTTGTTGCGGGGAGTTCCTACAATGAGCAGTTCTTC
CSVVAGSSYNEQFF